The 29 T cell receptor beta chains in this list originate from one sample, sequenced in a study of T cell repertoires in cytomegalovirus infection. TCRdb ran MiXCR on the reads and lists one entry per CDR3 protein. The table shows hundreds of thousands of distinct CDR3 sequences, with 9.6% occurring only once. Sequences were obtained from PBMCs. The receptor source for this set is a human donor in good health (CMV status not recorded). Some clones in this sample may be carry-over from other donors' samples.

This clonotype came up many times. The gene calls are TRBV19 and TRBJ2-5, with 11 bases lining up with TRBD2. Trimming cost V 5 bases and J 1 base; bases outside gene matches: 3. This CDR3 is 15 amino acids long. Germline V gene lookup returns CDR1 LNHDA and CDR2 SQIVND (reference sequence). The CDR3 protein is CASSATSGAQETQYF. CDR3 bases: TGTGCCAGTAGTGCGACTAGCGGGGCCCAAGAGACCCAGTACTTC.

This clonotype was counted many times. The chain uses TRBV27 and TRBJ2-1; 9 nucleotides align to TRBD2. This CDR3 spans 15 amino acids. The germline CDR1 and CDR2 sequences are MNHEY and SMNVEV (reference sequence). V gave up 6 bases and J gave up 6 bases; unmatched junction bases: 9. The chain's CDR3 is CASRSGGLPANEQFF. CDR3 DNA sequence: TGTGCCAGCAGAAGCGGGGGGCTTCCGGCCAATGAGCAGTTCTTC.

This clonotype was recorded at least ten times. The V call is TRBV7-8, the J call TRBJ2-7, with a weak D call TRBD1 (5 bases). Germline CDR1 SGHVS, CDR2 FQNEAQ. The CDR3 length is 14 residues. Between the trimmed V and J ends, which lost 5 bases and 8 bases, there was a span of 19 bases. CDR3 coding DNA: TGTGCCAGCAGCCCCAGACAGCCCTACGAGCAGCAGTACGTC. Its translation is CASSPRQPYEQQYV.

The chain is built from TRBV18 and TRBJ2-6; no reliable D call. From germline, CDR1 is KGHSH and CDR2 LQKENI. The V end lost 6 bases, the J end lost 2 bases, and 17 bases lay between the germline ends. The CDR3 spans 17 residues. The CDR3 here is CASSLEPGIPGANVLTF. In DNA form, the CDR3 reads TGTGCCAGCTCCCTCGAACCAGGCATCCCTGGGGCCAACGTCCTGACTTTC. The full variable domain, completed using reference TRBV18 and TRBJ2-6, is NAGVMQNPRHLVRRRGQEARLRCSPMKGHSHVYWYRQLPEEGLKFMVYLQKENIIDESGMPKERFSAEFPKEGPSILRIQQVVRGDSAAYFCASSLEPGIPGANVLTFGAGSRLTVL.

This clonotype has a count of ten or more. The genes are TRBV29-1 and TRBJ2-5, with 13 bases that match TRBD2. CDR1 is SQVTM and CDR2 is ANQGSEA in the germline V gene. V shed 6 bases and J 9 bases; nucleotides not matched to a gene: 7. The CDR3 covers 13 residues. DNA of the CDR3: TGCAGCGTCGGACTAGCGGGGGAGGGGGCCCAGTACTTC. It translates to CSVGLAGEGAQYF.

This clonotype has at least ten counts. The chain employs TRBV28 and TRBJ2-1, with 9 bases lining up with TRBD1. Germline lookup yields CDR1 MDHEN and CDR2 SYDVKM. V lost 1 base to trimming and J lost 8 bases; unmatched junction nucleotides: 6. This CDR3 region has 15 residues. CDR3 in DNA: TGTGCCAGCAGTTTATCCGGGACAGGGAGACATGAGCAGTTCTTC. This gives the protein CASSLSGTGRHEQFF. Drawing the rest from reference TRBV28 and TRBJ2-1, the complete variable domain is DVKVTQSSRYLVKRTGEKVFLECVQDMDHENMFWYRQDPGLGLRLIYFSYDVKMKEKGDIPEGYSVSREKKERFSLILESASTNQTSMYLCASSLSGTGRHEQFFGPGTRLTVL.

J is TRBJ1-2 and V is TRBV10-3, with a weak D call TRBD1 (6 bases). V lost 11 bases and J 8 bases, leaving 18 bases between the germline ends. The CDR3 runs to 12 residues. Germline loops: CDR1 ENHRY, CDR2 SYGVKD. CDR3 in amino acids: CASSDSPPGYTF. The CDR3 nucleotides read TGTGCCTCGTCGGACAGCCCCCCAGGCTACACCTTC.

This clonotype was observed a few times. DNA of the CDR3: TGTGCCAGCAGCCAAGATCCTGTCCGCCAAGAGACCCAGTACTTC. The encoded protein is CASSQDPVRQETQYF. The rearrangement joins TRBV3-1 to TRBJ2-5; no definite D call. There are 15 residues in the CDR3. CDR1 is LGHDT, CDR2 YNNKEL, per germline (reference sequence). The V end lost 0 bases, the J end lost 1 base, and 9 bases lay between the germline ends.

This clonotype was observed at least ten times. The chain uses TRBV4-3 and TRBJ2-4; 8 bases map to TRBD1. Germline CDR1 reads LGHNA; CDR2 reads YSLEER. J gave up 1 base and V 0 bases, and 14 bases lay outside the gene matches. The CDR3 is 20 amino acids. The CDR3 protein is CASSQELGDRPSGAKNIQYF. The CDR3 nucleotides are TGCGCCAGCAGCCAAGAACTGGGGGACAGGCCGTCCGGGGCCAAAAACATTCAGTACTTC.

This clonotype was counted ten times or more. The rearrangement joins TRBV6-1 to TRBJ2-5; D might be TRBD2 (6 bases). Per germline, CDR1 MNHNS and CDR2 SASEGT. V was cut by 6 bases and J by 4 bases, with 12 bases left in between. This CDR3 is 13 amino acids long. In DNA, the CDR3 is TGTGCCAGCAGGGAGGGAGGAAGAGAGACCCAGTACTTC. Amino acids: CASREGGRETQYF.

On this clonotype itself: This may be a read error: a much more frequent sequence differs by one nucleotide. The chain employs TRBV5-1 and TRBJ2-5; D unresolved. CDR3 length: 13 amino acids. From germline, CDR1 is SGHRS and CDR2 YFSETQ. The CDR3 bases are TGCGACAGCAGCTTGCGATTTCAAGAGACCCAGTACTTC. Residues: CDSSLRFQETQYF.

V usage is TRBV14 and J usage is TRBJ2-5; 8 positions agree with TRBD1. Trimming took 1 base from V and 1 from J; bases not matched to a gene: 2. The CDR3 spans 15 residues. Per germline, CDR1 SGHDN and CDR2 FVKESK. The CDR3, as DNA: TGTGCCAGCAGCCAAGCAGGGGGCCGCCAAGAGACCCAGTACTTC. It is translated as CASSQAGGRQETQYF.

This clonotype came up many times. V gene TRBV19 combines with J gene TRBJ2-2; D possibly corresponds to TRBD2 (6 bases). CDR1 is LNHDA, CDR2 SQIVND, per germline (reference sequence). The CDR3 has 18 amino acids. V dropped 1 base and J dropped 7 bases, with 22 bases sitting between them. CDR3 loop: CASSIARSGEPLGGELFF. The DNA of the CDR3 is TGTGCCAGTAGTATAGCCCGATCGGGGGAGCCGTTGGGCGGGGAGCTGTTTTTT.

This clonotype was observed at least ten times. The gene calls are TRBV6-5 and TRBJ2-2; maybe TRBD2 (6 bases). V dropped 0 bases and J dropped 7 bases, with 9 bases sitting between them. Germline CDR1 and CDR2: MNHEY and SVGAGI. The CDR3 loop spans 14 amino acids. CDR3 nucleotides: TGTGCCAGCAGTTACTCGGAGGGCGTCGGGGAGCTGTTTTTT. Its translation is CASSYSEGVGELFF.

This clonotype was found many times. The V gene is TRBV19, the J gene TRBJ2-1, with D tentatively TRBD1 (5 bases). Trimming took off 5 bases at V and 5 bases at J, with 19 bases between the two ends. The germline V gene encodes CDR1 LNHDA and CDR2 SQIVND (reference sequence). The CDR3 sequence is 16 residues long. CDR3 sequence: CASSLQSRGTNNEQFF. The CDR3 DNA reads TGTGCCAGTAGTCTTCAGAGTAGGGGCACCAACAATGAGCAGTTCTTC.

The V call is TRBV9, the J call TRBJ2-7, with 7 bases that match TRBD1. Germline V gene lookup returns CDR1 SGDLS and CDR2 YYNGEE. V dropped 4 bases and J dropped 7; count of bases not matched to a gene: 8. The CDR3 runs 13 residues. The CDR3 DNA sequence: TGTGCCAGCAGCCCGACCCCAGGGGGTGAGCAGTACTTC. It is translated as CASSPTPGGEQYF.

This clonotype was seen many times. The J gene is TRBJ1-3, the V gene TRBV7-2; D is unclear. The ends were cut back, 0 bases at V and 3 bases at J, with 3 bases in the middle. Per the germline V gene, CDR1 is SGHTA and CDR2 is FQGNSA. The CDR3 sequence is 13 residues long. The DNA of the CDR3 is TGTGCCAGCAGCTTAGCGGTTGGAAACACCATATATTTT. This encodes CASSLAVGNTIYF.

Ten or more counts support this clonotype. The chain couples TRBV7-2 to TRBJ2-5; a weak D match, TRBD2 (6 bases). Looked up from germline, CDR1 is SGHTA and CDR2 is FQGNSA. Trimming removed 2 bases from V and 3 bases from J, with 10 bases in between. The CDR3 is 14 amino acids. CDR3 nucleotide sequence: TGTGCCAGCAGCTTATTCGGCGGGGAAGAGACCCAGTACTTC. Amino acid sequence: CASSLFGGEETQYF.

This clonotype was seen at least ten times. V gene TRBV28 combines with J gene TRBJ1-1; a possible D gene is TRBD1 (5 bases). This CDR3 spans 13 amino acids. V was shortened by 7 bases and J by 1 base, with 10 bases between the two germline ends. The germline CDR1 and CDR2 sequences are MDHEN and SYDVKM. The CDR3 sequence: CASTGAPNTEAFF. The CDR3 DNA is TGTGCCAGCACCGGGGCCCCGAACACTGAAGCTTTCTTT.

The sample holds a few counts of this clonotype. The chain recombines TRBV18 with TRBJ1-1; D remains ambiguous. Germline lookup yields CDR1 KGHSH and CDR2 LQKENI. V gave up 2 bases and J gave up 5 bases, with 12 bases separating them. There are 14 residues in the CDR3. The CDR3 DNA is TGTGCCAGCTCACCAGAGAGGGCGCGGACTGAAGCTTTCTTT. As protein: CASSPERARTEAFF.

This clonotype has at least ten counts. The V and J genes are TRBV5-1 and TRBJ1-2; D gene unclear. The CDR3 contains 14 residues. The V and J ends lost 0 bases and 2 bases respectively, with 8 bases between them. Germline loops: CDR1 SGHRS, CDR2 YFSETQ. This CDR3 reads CASSLDALNYGYTF. CDR3 bases: TGCGCCAGCAGCTTGGACGCCCTAAACTATGGCTACACCTTC.

In this sample, this clonotype turned up many times. The rearrangement joins TRBV2 to TRBJ2-5; D not resolved. With 4 bases removed from V and 5 bases from J, the gap between germline ends came to 14 bases. The germline V gene encodes CDR1 SNHLY and CDR2 FYNNEI. This CDR3 spans 14 amino acids. CDR3 region: CASSAAGVSETQYF. The CDR3 nucleotides are TGTGCCAGCAGTGCTGCTGGGGTTTCGGAGACCCAGTACTTC.

This clonotype was recorded many times. This chain joins TRBV4-3 and TRBJ1-1; D perhaps matches TRBD1 (5 bases). Germline lookup yields CDR1 LGHNA and CDR2 YSLEER. The V and J ends lost 1 base and 0 bases respectively, with 12 bases between them. The CDR3 runs 16 residues. The CDR3 DNA follows: TGCGCCAGCAGCCAAGGGGGACGGATTTTGAACACTGAAGCTTTCTTT. This sequence encodes CASSQGGRILNTEAFF.

J is TRBJ1-2 and V is TRBV5-4; 7 positions agree with TRBD1. The germline V gene has CDR1 SGHNT and CDR2 YYREEE (reference sequence). The CDR3 has 15 amino acids. The V gene end was trimmed by 0 bases and the J gene end by 4 bases; junction bases not matched to a gene: 6. The CDR3 DNA follows: TGTGCCAGCAGCTTGGATCCAGGGGGACTCTATGGCTACACCTTC. The encoded protein is CASSLDPGGLYGYTF.

This clonotype was picked up many times. V and J are TRBV20-1 and TRBJ2-1; D is unclear. The V end was cut by 2 bases, the J end by 4 bases, with 6 bases between. Germline V gene data show CDR1 as DFQATT and CDR2 as SNEGSKA (reference sequence). This CDR3 is built from 12 residues. CDR3 sequence: CSARYSYNEQFF. The CDR3, as DNA: TGCAGTGCTAGATACAGTTACAATGAGCAGTTCTTC.

In this sample, this clonotype turned up many times. The chain couples TRBV19 to TRBJ1-1, with a weak D call TRBD1 (5 bases). Trimming left V 0 bases short and J 6 bases short, with 14 bases between. CDR1 is LNHDA and CDR2 is SQIVND in the germline V gene (reference sequence). There are 15 residues in the CDR3. CDR3 protein: CASSIEGDFGAEAFF. CDR3 bases: TGTGCCAGTAGTATAGAGGGGGACTTCGGGGCTGAAGCTTTCTTT.

This clonotype was seen many times. The J gene is TRBJ2-2, the V gene TRBV6-5; D gene unclear. The CDR3 totals 16 residues. The germline V gene has CDR1 MNHEY and CDR2 SVGAGI. The V and J ends lost 0 bases and 4 bases respectively, with 12 bases between them. The chain's CDR3 is CASSYSIMLGTGELFF. The CDR3 DNA reads TGTGCCAGCAGTTACTCGATAATGCTTGGCACCGGGGAGCTGTTTTTT.

This clonotype appeared many times. V usage is TRBV4-1 and J usage is TRBJ1-4; the D gene is possibly TRBD1 (5 bases). CDR3 size: 14 residues. Trimming removed 3 bases at V and 6 bases at J, with 11 bases between. Germline values: CDR1 MGHRA, CDR2 YSYEKL. The chain's CDR3 is CASSHLWTYEKLFF. For the CDR3, the DNA is TGCGCCAGCAGCCATCTTTGGACATATGAAAAACTGTTTTTT.

Regarding this clonotype: This may arise from a read error, as a much more abundant clone is one base away. V gene TRBV6-5 combines with J gene TRBJ1-5; D not resolved. The CDR3 loop spans 15 amino acids. Germline lookup yields CDR1 MNHEY and CDR2 SVGAGI. CDR3 in DNA: TGTGCCAGCGGTTACTCGAGGCAGGTGGGCCAGCCCCAGCATTTT. This codes for CASGYSRQVGQPQHF.